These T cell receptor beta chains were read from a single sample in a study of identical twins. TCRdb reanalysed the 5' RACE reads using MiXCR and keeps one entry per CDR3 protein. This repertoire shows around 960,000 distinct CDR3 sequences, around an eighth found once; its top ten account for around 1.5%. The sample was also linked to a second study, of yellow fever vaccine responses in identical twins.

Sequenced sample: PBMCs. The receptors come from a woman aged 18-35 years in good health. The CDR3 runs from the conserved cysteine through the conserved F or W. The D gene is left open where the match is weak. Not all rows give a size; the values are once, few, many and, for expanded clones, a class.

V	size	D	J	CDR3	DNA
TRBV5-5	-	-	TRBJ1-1	CASSTWARGRANTEAFF	TGTGCCAGCAGCACCTGGGCGAGGGGCAGGGCGAACACTGAAGCTTTCTTT
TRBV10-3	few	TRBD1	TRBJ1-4	CAIKGTGTGSEKLFF	TGTGCCATCAAGGGAACCGGGACAGGGAGTGAAAAACTGTTTTTT
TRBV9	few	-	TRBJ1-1	CASSVASNTEAFF	TGTGCCAGCAGCGTAGCCTCGAACACTGAAGCTTTCTTT
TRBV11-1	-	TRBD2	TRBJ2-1	CASSPATLAGGLVGTYNEQFF	TGTGCCAGCAGCCCCGCAACACTAGCGGGAGGTTTGGTGGGCACCTACAATGAGCAGTTCTTC
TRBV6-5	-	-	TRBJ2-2	CASSYYSVSRGSGTGELFF	TGTGCCAGCAGTTACTACTCAGTTTCCAGGGGAAGTGGCACCGGGGAGCTGTTTTTT
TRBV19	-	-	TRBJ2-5	CASSEQGRSIETQYF	TGTGCCAGTAGTGAACAGGGCCGATCTATAGAGACCCAGTACTTC
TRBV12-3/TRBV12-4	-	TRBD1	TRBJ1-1	CASSLARTGKTLNTEAFF	TGTGCCAGCAGTTTAGCTCGGACAGGGAAAACCTTGAACACTGAAGCTTTCTTT
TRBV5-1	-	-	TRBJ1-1	CASKGETEAFF	TGCGCCAGCAAAGGGGAAACTGAAGCTTTCTTT
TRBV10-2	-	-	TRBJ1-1	CASAEMRNTEAFF	TGCGCCAGCGCCGAGATGAGGAACACTGAAGCTTTCTTT
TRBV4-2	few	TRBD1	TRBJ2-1	CASSQEAGTGVRWGQFF	TGTGCCAGCAGCCAAGAGGCCGGGACAGGGGTGCGGTGGGGGCAGTTCTTC
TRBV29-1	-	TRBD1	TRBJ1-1	CSVEKSGGLGTEAFF	TGCAGCGTTGAGAAATCAGGGGGCTTGGGGACTGAAGCTTTCTTT
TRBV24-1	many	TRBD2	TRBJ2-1	CATAERGNKVNEQFF	TGTGCCACCGCCGAGCGGGGCAATAAGGTCAATGAGCAGTTCTTC
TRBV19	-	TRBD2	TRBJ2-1	CASSLLRGGGLAGDNEQFF	TGTGCCAGTAGCCTTCTAAGAGGGGGGGGACTAGCGGGAGACAATGAGCAGTTCTTC
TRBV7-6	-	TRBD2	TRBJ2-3	CASSPSPTSGGTDTQYF	TGTGCCAGCAGCCCCTCACCGACTAGCGGGGGCACAGATACGCAGTATTTT
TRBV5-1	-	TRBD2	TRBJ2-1	CASSLKREGLDEQFF	TGCGCCAGCAGCTTGAAGCGGGAGGGGTTGGATGAGCAGTTCTTC
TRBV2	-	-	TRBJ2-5	CASTEPGRLYQETQYF	TGTGCCAGCACCGAGCCCGGACGCCTGTACCAAGAGACCCAGTACTTC
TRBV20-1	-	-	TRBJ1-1	CSARTAGLEAFF	TGCAGTGCTAGAACTGCAGGGCTCGAAGCTTTCTTT
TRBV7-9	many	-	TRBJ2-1	CASSLVRLPSSYNEQFF	TGTGCCAGCAGCTTAGTTCGACTCCCTAGCTCCTACAATGAGCAGTTCTTC
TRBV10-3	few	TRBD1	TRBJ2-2	CAIGTGNTGELFF	TGTGCCATCGGGACAGGGAACACCGGGGAGCTGTTTTTT
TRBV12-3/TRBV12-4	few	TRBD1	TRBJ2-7	CASRRQGSSNEQYF	TGTGCCAGCAGGCGACAGGGCTCTTCGAACGAGCAGTACTTC
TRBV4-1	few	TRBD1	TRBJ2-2	CASSQDRGSTGELFF	TGCGCCAGCAGCCAAGACAGGGGGAGCACCGGGGAGCTGTTTTTT
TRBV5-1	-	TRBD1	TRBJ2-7	CASSLDPTGSSYEQYF	TGCGCCAGCAGCTTGGACCCGACAGGGAGCTCCTACGAGCAGTACTTC
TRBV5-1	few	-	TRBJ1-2	CASSLDPGQWTAYGYTF	TGCGCCAGCAGCTTGGACCCGGGACAATGGACCGCCTATGGCTACACCTTC
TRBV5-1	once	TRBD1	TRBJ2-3	CASSLVGTDTDTQYF	TGCGCCAGCAGCTTGGTGGGGACAGATACAGATACGCAGTATTTT
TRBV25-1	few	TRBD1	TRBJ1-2	CATRGTDSLYGYTF	TGTGCCACCCGAGGGACAGACAGCCTCTATGGCTACACCTTC
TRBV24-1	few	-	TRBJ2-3	CATSDGPDTQYF	TGTGCCACCAGCGACGGCCCAGATACGCAGTATTTT
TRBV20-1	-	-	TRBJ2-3	CSARSLAKSTDTQYF	TGCAGTGCCAGGTCCCTAGCGAAAAGCACAGATACGCAGTATTTT
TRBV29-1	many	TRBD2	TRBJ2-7	CSVAGLAVYEQYF	TGCAGCGTTGCGGGTCTAGCGGTTTACGAGCAGTACTTC
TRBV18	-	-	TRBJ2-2	CASSPGDFTGELFF	TGTGCCAGCTCACCTGGGGACTTCACCGGGGAGCTGTTTTTT
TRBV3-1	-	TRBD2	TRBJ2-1	CASSQEEASGSSYNEQFF	TGTGCCAGCAGCCAAGAAGAGGCTAGCGGGTCTTCCTACAATGAGCAGTTCTTC
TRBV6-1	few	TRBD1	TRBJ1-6	CASSVMDRGGSPLHF	TGTGCCAGCAGTGTGATGGACAGGGGCGGTTCACCCCTCCACTTT
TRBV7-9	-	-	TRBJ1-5	CASSLEWGQPQHF	TGTGCCAGCAGCTTAGAATGGGGTCAGCCCCAGCATTTT
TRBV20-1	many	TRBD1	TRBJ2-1	CSARGDRDYNEQFF	TGCAGTGCTAGAGGGGACAGGGATTACAATGAGCAGTTCTTC
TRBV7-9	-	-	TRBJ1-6	CASSREQNNSPLHF	TGTGCCAGCAGCAGGGAGCAGAATAATTCACCCCTCCACTTT
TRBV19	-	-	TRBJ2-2	CASSMVRGNTGELFF	TGTGCCAGTAGTATGGTCAGGGGGAACACCGGGGAGCTGTTTTTT
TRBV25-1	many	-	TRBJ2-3	CASGDAFPDTQYF	TGTGCCAGCGGGGACGCTTTTCCAGATACGCAGTATTTT
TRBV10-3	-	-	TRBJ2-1	CAISRRTTTPPYNEQFF	TGTGCCATCAGTCGTAGGACTACGACACCCCCCTACAATGAGCAGTTCTTC
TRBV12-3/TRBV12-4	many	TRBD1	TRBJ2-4	CASSPQTGANIQYF	TGTGCCAGCAGTCCCCAGACAGGGGCAAACATTCAGTACTTC
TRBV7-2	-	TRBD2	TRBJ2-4	CASSLGLAGDIQYF	TGTGCCAGCAGCTTAGGGCTAGCGGGCGACATTCAGTACTTC
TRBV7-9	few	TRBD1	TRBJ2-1	CASSPKPDRGPFDEQFF	TGTGCCAGCAGCCCCAAGCCTGACAGGGGGCCTTTCGATGAGCAGTTCTTC
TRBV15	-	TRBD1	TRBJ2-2	CATLDRATGELFF	TGTGCCACCTTGGACAGGGCTACCGGGGAGCTGTTTTTT
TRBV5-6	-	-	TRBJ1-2	CASSSPLEAASGGYTF	TGTGCCAGCAGTTCTCCGTTAGAGGCAGCGTCTGGAGGCTACACCTTC
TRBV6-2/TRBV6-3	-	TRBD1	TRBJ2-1	CASSYFRDRGMNEQFF	TGTGCCAGCAGTTACTTCCGGGACAGGGGGATGAATGAGCAGTTCTTC
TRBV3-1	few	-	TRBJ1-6	CASSQGGLLDGRGSPLHF	TGTGCCAGCAGCCAAGGGGGCTTACTGGACGGCCGTGGTTCACCCCTCCACTTT
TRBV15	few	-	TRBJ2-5	CATSSRDRLQETQYF	TGTGCCACCAGCAGCCGAGACAGGCTACAAGAGACCCAGTACTTC
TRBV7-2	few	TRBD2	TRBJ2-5	CASSLTATGGSMETQYF	TGTGCCAGCAGCTTAACGGCGACGGGGGGTTCAATGGAGACCCAGTACTTC
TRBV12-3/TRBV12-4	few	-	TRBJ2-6	CASSLDWAGANVLTF	TGTGCCAGCAGTTTGGATTGGGCTGGGGCCAACGTCCTGACTTTC
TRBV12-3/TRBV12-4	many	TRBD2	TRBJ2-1	CASSSFSGGYNEQFF	TGTGCCAGCAGTTCGTTTAGCGGGGGGTACAATGAGCAGTTCTTC
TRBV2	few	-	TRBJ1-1	CASNAMGVAFF	TGTGCCAGCAATGCCATGGGGGTAGCTTTCTTT